This T cell receptor (beta chain) was identified during a study of Ad26.COV2.S vaccination and SARS-CoV-2 variants. Study-level findings and limits: After vaccination, substantial breadth of spike-specific CD8+ and CD4+ responses was reported.

Measured with immunoSEQ multiplex PCR; TCRdb has only the in-frame clones, and not every one. Of about 350,000 clones listed, 88% were seen once; the top ten hold 6.4%. The germline V and J ends were trimmed by 3 bases and 9 bases, with 9 bases remaining between them. From germline, CDR1 is WSHSY and CDR2 SAAADI. CDR3 length equals 11 residues. Documented treatment: roughly 19 received Ad26.COV2.S at low or high dose, single or two shots; 5 received placebo; per-sample allocation not given. Specimens were obtained on day 63 following the first vaccine or placebo injection. In Boston, the donor was an adult between 18-55 years of age. Turning to this clone: Its antigen is unknown.

Sequencing used peripheral blood, obtained in a trial of Ad26.COV2.S vaccine versus placebo. The chain has TRBV10-2 and TRBJ2-7; either TRBD1 or TRBD2 may fit D (5 bases each). This clonotype originated in a person between 18 and 65 years old who received the Ad26.COV2.S COVID-19 vaccine or a placebo. For the CDR3, the DNA is TGCGCCAGCAGTGAAGGGGACCGGCAGTACTTC. Protein: CASSEGDRQYF.